The source of this T cell receptor (beta chain) is a study of cytomegalovirus exposure and HLA in healthy donors. Whole-study context: Around 86 million unique TCRs, all from HLA-typed donors, were included in an early release of the data.

Study-wide results and limits: While the bulk of TCR sequences proved rare, some public TCRs turned up in many donors.

The PCR used 60 Vbeta and 13 Jbeta primers. Measured with immunoSEQ multiplex PCR; TCRdb has only the in-frame clones, and not every one. The sample features 130,000 or so clones, with 2% to 2.5% in its top ten. Turning to this clone: The target antigen is unknown.

Between the trimmed V and J ends, which lost 4 bases and 4 bases, there was a span of 22 bases. The CDR3 contains 16 residues. Germline CDR1 and CDR2: GTSNPN and SVGIG (reference sequence). The V gene is TRBV30, the J gene TRBJ1-2; D may be TRBD1 (6 bases). This TCR was recovered from a young woman in good health and CMV-seronegative. The material sequenced was PBMCs. The DNA for the CDR3 is TGTGCCTGGAACGACCTCCGGGACACCGCTTCCTATGGCTACACCTTC. Protein: CAWNDLRDTASYGYTF.